These T cell receptor beta chains were read from a single sample in a study of cytomegalovirus exposure and HLA in healthy donors. Clones were sequenced by immunoSEQ multiplex PCR, and TCRdb holds only the in-frame ones, with some missing. The sample includes over 85,000 clones, about 72% seen only once; the top ten take around 2.3%. Sequencing was carried out using PBMCs. The receptors come from a man aged 25-45 years in good health and CMV-seronegative. Each CDR3 is given with its conserved first and last residue. The D gene is left open where the match is weak. Clone size is stated in some rows and not others, as once, few, many or a class when expanded.

d_gene: TRBD1
v_gene: TRBV7-9
abundance: -
j_gene: TRBJ1-1
CDR3aa: CASSLGQGGFEAFF
CDR3nt: TGTGCCAGCAGCTTGGGACAGGGGGGCTTCGAAGCTTTCTTT

d_gene: -
v_gene: TRBV10-3
abundance: -
j_gene: TRBJ1-2
CDR3aa: CAISTVNYGYTF
CDR3nt: TGTGCCATCAGTACTGTAAATTATGGCTACACCTTC

d_gene: TRBD2
v_gene: TRBV4-3
abundance: -
j_gene: TRBJ2-3
CDR3aa: CASSRRVSGANTDTQYF
CDR3nt: TGCGCCAGCAGCCGACGGGTTAGCGGGGCGAACACAGATACGCAGTATTTT

d_gene: TRBD2
v_gene: TRBV6-1
abundance: -
j_gene: TRBJ2-5
CDR3aa: CASSEASGGQETQYF
CDR3nt: TGTGCCAGCAGTGAAGCTAGCGGGGGGCAAGAGACCCAGTACTTC

d_gene: -
v_gene: TRBV27
abundance: once
j_gene: TRBJ2-7
CDR3aa: CASSLRGLPLETFIYEQYF
CDR3nt: TGTGCCAGCAGTTTACGAGGCCTACCGCTTGAGACTTTCATCTACGAGCAGTACTTC

d_gene: -
v_gene: TRBV25-1
abundance: -
j_gene: TRBJ1-1
CDR3aa: CASSEIPGSRNTEAFF
CDR3nt: TGTGCCAGCAGTGAAATACCGGGAAGCAGGAACACTGAAGCTTTCTTT

d_gene: -
v_gene: TRBV27
abundance: few
j_gene: TRBJ2-7
CDR3aa: CASSQGPYEQYF
CDR3nt: TGTGCCAGCAGCCAGGGTCCCTACGAGCAGTACTTC

d_gene: TRBD1
v_gene: TRBV7-2
abundance: once
j_gene: TRBJ2-7
CDR3aa: CASSTGTGFYEQYF
CDR3nt: TGTGCCAGCAGCACCGGGACAGGTTTCTACGAGCAGTACTTC

d_gene: TRBD1
v_gene: TRBV30
abundance: few
j_gene: TRBJ2-1
CDR3aa: CAWRGLQGSEQFF
CDR3nt: TGTGCCTGGAGGGGTTTACAGGGGAGTGAGCAGTTCTTC

d_gene: -
v_gene: TRBV5-4
abundance: -
j_gene: TRBJ1-1
CDR3aa: CASSLLPAGTEAFF
CDR3nt: TGTGCCAGCAGCTTATTACCGGCGGGCACTGAAGCTTTCTTT

d_gene: -
v_gene: TRBV13
abundance: once
j_gene: TRBJ1-2
CDR3aa: CASSRNTRAYGYTF
CDR3nt: TGTGCCAGCAGCCGAAATACCAGGGCTTATGGCTACACCTTC

d_gene: TRBD2
v_gene: TRBV27
abundance: -
j_gene: TRBJ2-1
CDR3aa: CASSIGTSASYNEQFF
CDR3nt: TGTGCCAGCAGTATAGGGACTAGCGCCTCCTACAATGAGCAGTTCTTC

d_gene: -
v_gene: TRBV5-1
abundance: few
j_gene: TRBJ1-2
CDR3aa: CASSLDGQGYGYTF
CDR3nt: TGCGCCAGCAGCTTGGATGGGCAGGGGTATGGCTACACCTTC

d_gene: TRBD1
v_gene: TRBV5-1
abundance: -
j_gene: TRBJ1-2
CDR3aa: CASSFPSGTGGYTF
CDR3nt: TGCGCCAGCAGCTTCCCCTCCGGGACAGGAGGCTACACCTTC

d_gene: TRBD1
v_gene: TRBV29-1
abundance: -
j_gene: TRBJ2-7
CDR3aa: CSVAPGQGVYEQYF
CDR3nt: TGCAGCGTGGCGCCGGGACAGGGTGTTTACGAGCAGTACTTC

d_gene: TRBD1
v_gene: TRBV25-1
abundance: -
j_gene: TRBJ1-1
CDR3aa: CASSGLPGQGGLEAFF
CDR3nt: TGTGCCAGCAGTGGACTACCGGGACAGGGAGGTTTGGAAGCTTTCTTT

d_gene: -
v_gene: TRBV2
abundance: -
j_gene: TRBJ2-7
CDR3aa: CASSATGNYEQYF
CDR3nt: TGTGCCAGCAGTGCCACGGGGAACTACGAGCAGTACTTC

d_gene: -
v_gene: TRBV6-5
abundance: -
j_gene: TRBJ2-7
CDR3aa: CASSSYEIGSYEQYF
CDR3nt: TGTGCCAGCAGTTCGTACGAAATCGGCTCCTACGAGCAGTACTTC

d_gene: TRBD1
v_gene: TRBV30
abundance: -
j_gene: TRBJ2-7
CDR3aa: CAWSGTGNYEQYF
CDR3nt: TGTGCCTGGAGTGGGACAGGAAACTACGAGCAGTACTTC

d_gene: -
v_gene: TRBV7-9
abundance: -
j_gene: TRBJ2-7
CDR3aa: CASSNTYEQYF
CDR3nt: TGTGCCAGCAGCAACACATACGAGCAGTACTTC

d_gene: -
v_gene: TRBV7-9
abundance: -
j_gene: TRBJ1-2
CDR3aa: CASSLAPRNLPYGYTF
CDR3nt: TGTGCCAGCAGCTTAGCCCCCCGCAATCTACCATATGGCTACACCTTC

d_gene: -
v_gene: TRBV18
abundance: -
j_gene: TRBJ1-1
CDR3aa: CASSPERQATEAFF
CDR3nt: TGTGCCAGCTCACCAGAGAGACAGGCTACTGAAGCTTTCTTT

d_gene: TRBD2
v_gene: TRBV5-6
abundance: -
j_gene: TRBJ2-7
CDR3aa: CASSRSLSSGPAYEQYF
CDR3nt: TGTGCCAGCAGCCGTTCTCTTTCTAGCGGACCCGCCTACGAGCAGTACTTC

d_gene: -
v_gene: TRBV29-1
abundance: -
j_gene: TRBJ2-1
CDR3aa: CSVSPRGAYEQFF
CDR3nt: TGCAGCGTTTCCCCTCGGGGGGCCTATGAGCAGTTCTTC

d_gene: -
v_gene: TRBV7-9
abundance: -
j_gene: TRBJ2-3
CDR3aa: CASSRTVPSQYF
CDR3nt: TGTGCCAGCAGCAGGACAGTTCCATCGCAGTATTTT

d_gene: TRBD2
v_gene: TRBV4-3
abundance: few
j_gene: TRBJ2-3
CDR3aa: CASSAGVRTDTQYF
CDR3nt: TGCGCCAGCAGTGCGGGGGTGCGCACAGATACGCAGTATTTT

d_gene: TRBD1
v_gene: TRBV15
abundance: -
j_gene: TRBJ2-3
CDR3aa: CATSRDRGRGTDTQYF
CDR3nt: TGTGCCACCAGCAGAGACAGGGGGCGAGGCACAGATACGCAGTATTTT

d_gene: TRBD1
v_gene: TRBV30
abundance: -
j_gene: TRBJ2-3
CDR3aa: CAWNRDRSTDTQYF
CDR3nt: TGTGCCTGGAACCGGGACAGGAGCACAGATACGCAGTATTTT

d_gene: -
v_gene: TRBV27
abundance: -
j_gene: TRBJ1-6
CDR3aa: CASSLSIQGNSPLHF
CDR3nt: TGTGCCAGCAGTTTATCGATCCAGGGAAACTCACCCCTCCACTTT

d_gene: TRBD1
v_gene: TRBV7-9
abundance: -
j_gene: TRBJ1-1
CDR3aa: CASSLEQGLNTEAFF
CDR3nt: TGTGCCAGCAGCTTAGAACAGGGGTTGAACACTGAAGCTTTCTTT

d_gene: -
v_gene: TRBV19
abundance: -
j_gene: TRBJ1-1
CDR3aa: CASGGWESNTEAFF
CDR3nt: TGTGCCAGCGGGGGGTGGGAGAGCAACACTGAAGCTTTCTTT

d_gene: TRBD1
v_gene: TRBV13
abundance: -
j_gene: TRBJ2-7
CDR3aa: CASSSRDRRYEQYF
CDR3nt: TGTGCCAGCAGCTCCCGGGACAGGCGCTACGAGCAGTACTTC

d_gene: TRBD2
v_gene: TRBV30
abundance: few
j_gene: TRBJ2-1
CDR3aa: CAWSLGLAGGGDEQFF
CDR3nt: TGTGCCTGGAGTCTCGGACTAGCGGGGGGGGGCGATGAGCAGTTCTTC